This T cell receptor (beta chain) was documented in a study of spatial heterogeneity in lung cancer. Overall study: PBMC samples from follow-up, where available, were sequenced a median of approximately 24 months after resection. Alpha-chain sequences were consistently detected in smaller numbers than beta-chain sequences.

TCRdb reanalysed the 5' RACE reads using MiXCR and keeps one entry per CDR3 protein. This sample has about 70,000 distinct CDR3 sequences, with around 8.9% found just once. This CDR3 contains 14 residues. Germline values: CDR1 SGHTA, CDR2 FQGNSA. V was pared by 5 bases and J by 0 bases, with 11 bases between. Time point defined: blood at routine non-recurrence follow-up after resection. The study sequenced unsorted whole RNA from tumor, nontumor lung or frozen PBMC. The sample holds many counts of this clonotype. V is TRBV7-2 and J is TRBJ2-7; D remains ambiguous. The receptor was derived from a female donor with early-stage non-small cell lung cancer. Material: PBMCs, obtained at follow-up. Here the CDR3 DNA reads TGTGCCAGCAGCCTACAACAGAGCTCCTACGAGCAGTACTTC. As protein: CASSLQQSSYEQYF.